A single sample gave rise to the 16 T cell receptor beta chains below, sequenced in a study of human T cells and chemical hapten exposure. TCRdb itself ran the RACE reads through MiXCR, one entry per CDR3 protein. The sample has roughly 50,000 distinct CDR3 sequences; 9.5% to 12% are singletons. Time point given: patch test 1, 2 weeks after DPC sensitization. Treatment described: therapeutic diphenylcyclopropenone sensitization with weekly scalp DPC. Extraction yielded total RNA from whole blood (unfractionated). Sequencing used whole blood, obtained in connection with sensitization to the hapten diphenylcyclopropenone (DPC). These TCRs come from a woman in her 40s with alopecia areata. Some clones in this sample may be carry-over from other donors' samples.

This clonotype was detected ten times or more. The CDR3 bases are TGCGCCAGCAGCCAAGATTTGCGCAGCTCCTACAATGAGCAGTTCTTC. This gives the protein CASSQDLRSSYNEQFF. This chain connects TRBV4-3 to TRBJ2-1; D call uncertain. Germline lookup yields CDR1 LGHNA and CDR2 YSLEER. The CDR3 runs to 16 residues. The V end was cut by 0 bases, the J end by 0 bases, with 9 bases between.

This CDR3 reads CSAPAGTSAQETQYF. The CDR3 DNA is TGCAGTGCCCCTGCGGGGACTAGCGCGCAAGAGACCCAGTACTTC. The V and J genes are TRBV20-1 and TRBJ2-5, with 10 bases aligning to TRBD2. V lost 6 bases, J lost 2 bases, and 9 bases stayed unmatched. The CDR3 is 15 residues long. Germline CDR1 DFQATT, CDR2 SNEGSKA (reference sequence).

This clonotype has just a few counts. J is TRBJ2-2 and V is TRBV6-6, with D unclear. The germline V and J ends were trimmed by 2 bases and 5 bases, with 6 bases remaining between them. The CDR3 totals 13 residues. CDR1 and CDR2 (germline): MNHNY, SVGAGI (reference sequence). The CDR3: CASSYAVTGELFF. In DNA form, the CDR3 reads TGTGCCAGCAGTTACGCGGTTACCGGGGAGCTGTTTTTT.

Of note for this clonotype: One junction end disagrees with the germline gene, perhaps due to a read error. The genes are TRBV4-1 and TRBJ1-2; the D is unclear. The germline gives CDR1 MGHRA, CDR2 YSYEKL. The CDR3 consists of 12 residues. As DNA, the CDR3 is TGCGCCAGCAGCCAAGCAGACTACGGCTACACCTTC. This translates into CASSQADYGYTF.

This clonotype was detected a few times. The rearrangement joins TRBV6-5 to TRBJ2-3; TRBD2 might be the D (5 bases). The V gene lost 0 bases and the J gene lost 8 bases, with 6 bases spanning the gap. Germline assignment: CDR1 MNHEY and CDR2 SVGAGI. The CDR3 contains 12 residues. This chain's CDR3 is CASSYSEGTQYF. DNA for the CDR3: TGTGCCAGCAGTTACTCAGAGGGTACGCAGTATTTT.

This clonotype was recorded a few times. The CDR3 region is CASSKRQVLGTDTQYF. DNA for the CDR3: TGTGCCAGCAGTAAGCGACAGGTCCTTGGCACAGATACGCAGTATTTT. The chain joins TRBV6-2 or TRBV6-3 to TRBJ2-3, with D perhaps TRBD1 (6 bases). Germline V lookup: CDR1 MNHEY, CDR2 SVGEGT. V shed 5 bases and J shed 1 base, with 16 bases lying between them. There are 16 residues in the CDR3.

This clonotype was seen ten or more times. The DNA of the CDR3 is TGTGCCAGCAGCGCGGACGGCAGGGACGCTGAAGCTTTCTTT. This sequence encodes CASSADGRDAEAFF. J is TRBJ1-1 and V is TRBV11-2; maybe TRBD1 (5 bases). Germline V gives CDR1 SGHAT, CDR2 FQNNGV. V gave up 5 bases and J gave up 6 bases, with 16 bases separating them. This CDR3 has 14 amino acids.

This clonotype was observed at least ten times. The chain uses TRBV5-4 and TRBJ2-1; a weak D match, TRBD1 (6 bases). V lost 0 bases to trimming and J lost 2 bases, with 12 bases between them. Per germline, CDR1 SGHNT and CDR2 YYREEE (reference sequence). CDR3 size: 16 residues. In DNA, the CDR3 is TGTGCCAGCAGCTTGGAACAGGGCAAGCCCTACAATGAGCAGTTCTTC. Its protein is CASSLEQGKPYNEQFF.

The V and J genes are TRBV2 and TRBJ2-5, with TRBD1 matching over 8 bases. Losses at the gene ends were 4 bases for V and 3 bases for J; bases not matched to a gene: 7. Germline CDR1 is SNHLY and CDR2 is FYNNEI. The CDR3 loop spans 15 amino acids. CDR3 in DNA: TGTGCCAGCAGTGCGCAGGGGGCGAACGAAGAGACCCAGTACTTC. Protein sequence: CASSAQGANEETQYF.

The chain employs TRBV7-6 and TRBJ2-5; D call uncertain. Trimming left V 3 bases short and J 5 bases short, with 7 bases between. This CDR3 has 12 residues. Germline-derived CDR1 and CDR2 are SGHVS and FNYEAQ. The CDR3 coding sequence is TGTGCCAGCAGCTTCGCTCTGGAGACCCAGTACTTC. Translation: CASSFALETQYF. The full variable domain, with the rest looked up from reference TRBV7-6 and TRBJ2-5, is GAGVSQSPRYKVTKRGQDVALRCDPISGHVSLYWYRQALGQGPEFLTYFNYEAQQDKSGLPNDRFSAERPEGSISTLTIQRTEQRDSAMYRCASSFALETQYFGPGTRLLVL.

The sample holds many counts of this clonotype. The chain carries TRBV18 and TRBJ2-1; a weak D match, TRBD2 (6 bases). CDR3 length equals 12 residues. Trimming stripped 2 bases from V and 15 bases from J, with 14 bases between. Germline V gives CDR1 KGHSH, CDR2 LQKENI. CDR3 DNA sequence: TGTGCCAGCTCACCAGGGGGGAGTATCTGGTTCTTC. Translated: CASSPGGSIWFF. Complete variable domain (other parts from reference TRBV18 and TRBJ2-1): NAGVMQNPRHLVRRRGQEARLRCSPMKGHSHVYWYRQLPEEGLKFMVYLQKENIIDESGMPKERFSAEFPKEGPSILRIQQVVRGDSAAYFCASSPGGSIWFFGPGTRLTVL.

Many counts were recorded for this clonotype. The chain recombines TRBV12-3 or TRBV12-4 with TRBJ2-5; 11 bases align to TRBD1. J gave up 4 bases and V 6 bases, and 4 bases lay outside the gene matches. This CDR3 has 14 residues. The CDR3 DNA reads TGTGCCAGCAGAAGAGGGACAGGGGGAGAGACCCAGTACTTC. Its translation is CASRRGTGGETQYF.

V and J are TRBV14 and TRBJ2-1; 9 bases are shared with TRBD2. Germline CDR1 is SGHDN and CDR2 is FVKESK. The CDR3 is made up of 14 amino acids. The ends lost 3 bases at V and 7 bases at J; junction bases unmatched: 4. CDR3 loop: CASSQTSGLNEQFF. The CDR3 DNA reads TGTGCCAGCAGCCAGACTAGCGGTTTGAATGAGCAGTTCTTC.

This clonotype occurred many times. This chain connects TRBV9 to TRBJ1-4, with 9 bases aligning to TRBD1. The CDR3 has 15 residues. From germline, CDR1 is SGDLS and CDR2 YYNGEE. With 3 bases clipped from V and 5 bases from J, the junction kept 5 bases outside the gene matches. The CDR3 spells CASSGLTGGNEKLFF. In nucleotides, the CDR3 is TGTGCCAGCAGCGGCCTGACAGGGGGAAATGAAAAACTGTTTTTT.

This clonotype was counted many times. V usage is TRBV7-9 and J usage is TRBJ2-1, with D unresolved. The CDR3 extends over 14 amino acids. From germline, CDR1 is SEHNR and CDR2 FQNEAQ (reference sequence). V was cut by 10 bases and J by 0 bases, with 13 bases left in between. DNA for the CDR3: TGTGCCATCCCGAGGAGTAGCTCCTACAATGAGCAGTTCTTC. Translated, it gives CAIPRSSSYNEQFF.

This clonotype was observed many times. The rearrangement uses TRBV5-6 and TRBJ1-5; no firm D call. V was trimmed by 0 bases and J by 3 bases, leaving 7 bases between them. The V gene's germline CDR1 is SGHDT and CDR2 YYEEEE. The CDR3 spans 14 residues. The CDR3 DNA reads as TGTGCCAGCAGCTTGGTGGGTTTCAATCAGCCCCAGCATTTT. Its translation is CASSLVGFNQPQHF.